These T cell receptor beta chains were read from a single sample in a study of CD8 T cells in ankylosing spondylitis. TCRdb used MiXCR to reprocess the 5' RACE reads, holding one entry per CDR3 protein. The sample carries approximately 260,000 distinct CDR3 sequences, about 18% recorded once. Sequencing used blood, either unsorted or a sorted T cell fraction (not recorded which). The source is a male donor with ankylosing spondylitis or in good health (not recorded which). CDR3s include the opening cysteine and the closing phenylalanine or tryptophan. Each record gives: clone size, J gene, D gene, V gene, CDR3 protein, CDR3 DNA. D genes are given only for firm matches. Only some rows state a clone size, as once, few, many or a class for expanded clones.

size: few
J: TRBJ2-7
D: -
V: TRBV6-1
CDR3: CASSAYPGGQYF
DNA: TGTGCCAGCAGTGCGTACCCCGGCGGGCAGTACTTC

size: -
J: TRBJ2-1
D: TRBD2
V: TRBV5-1
CDR3: CASSPGGLAGPSNEQFF
DNA: TGCGCCAGCAGCCCCGGGGGACTAGCGGGACCGAGCAATGAGCAGTTCTTC

size: few
J: TRBJ2-1
D: -
V: TRBV4-3
CDR3: CASSPKAGELNEQFF
DNA: TGCGCCAGCAGCCCTAAGGCAGGGGAATTAAATGAGCAGTTCTTC

size: -
J: TRBJ1-2
D: -
V: TRBV29-1
CDR3: CSVGASGGSHGYTF
DNA: TGCAGCGTTGGTGCCAGCGGGGGATCTCATGGCTACACCTTC

size: few
J: TRBJ2-6
D: TRBD1
V: TRBV5-1
CDR3: CASSLGDRGSGANVLTF
DNA: TGCGCCAGCAGCTTGGGGGACAGGGGCTCTGGGGCCAACGTCCTGACTTTC

size: many
J: TRBJ1-1
D: -
V: TRBV7-2
CDR3: CASSPGPQRHTEAFF
DNA: TGTGCCAGCAGCCCAGGACCGCAGCGGCACACTGAAGCTTTCTTT

size: once
J: TRBJ2-3
D: -
V: TRBV11-1
CDR3: CASSLFQGADTQYF
DNA: TGTGCCAGCAGCTTATTCCAGGGCGCAGATACGCAGTATTTT

size: -
J: TRBJ1-2
D: -
V: TRBV27
CDR3: CASGTSRNYGYTF
DNA: TGTGCCAGTGGGACCTCAAGAAACTATGGCTACACCTTC

size: few
J: TRBJ2-7
D: TRBD2
V: TRBV5-1
CDR3: CASSPGGLAGGGPYEQYF
DNA: TGCGCCAGCAGCCCAGGCGGACTAGCGGGAGGCGGGCCCTACGAGCAGTACTTC

size: many
J: TRBJ2-1
D: TRBD2
V: TRBV20-1
CDR3: CSVAGLSGSFYNEQFF
DNA: TGCAGTGTTGCGGGTCTTAGCGGGAGCTTTTACAATGAGCAGTTCTTC

size: many
J: TRBJ2-1
D: TRBD2
V: TRBV29-1
CDR3: CSVAQLAGGPDEQFF
DNA: TGCAGCGTTGCGCAACTAGCGGGAGGGCCCGATGAGCAGTTCTTC

size: few
J: TRBJ2-1
D: TRBD2
V: TRBV29-1
CDR3: CSVEGSAGGTYNEQFF
DNA: TGCAGCGTTGAGGGGTCGGCGGGAGGAACCTACAATGAGCAGTTCTTC

size: -
J: TRBJ2-1
D: -
V: TRBV6-5
CDR3: CASSYSSGQLSNEQFF
DNA: TGTGCCAGCAGTTACTCGTCGGGACAACTATCTAATGAGCAGTTCTTC

size: -
J: TRBJ2-1
D: TRBD1
V: TRBV14
CDR3: CASSHPRDRVQRPYNEQFF
DNA: TGTGCCAGCAGCCACCCGAGGGACAGGGTTCAGCGACCCTACAATGAGCAGTTCTTC

size: -
J: TRBJ2-7
D: TRBD1
V: TRBV7-8
CDR3: CASSLFNLGQGYEQYF
DNA: TGTGCCAGCAGCTTATTCAACCTAGGACAGGGTTACGAGCAGTACTTC

size: few
J: TRBJ1-1
D: -
V: TRBV29-1
CDR3: CSAGGGSGMNTEAFF
DNA: TGCAGCGCGGGAGGCGGCAGCGGAATGAACACTGAAGCTTTCTTT

size: -
J: TRBJ2-3
D: -
V: TRBV7-9
CDR3: CASSLALEGPDTQYF
DNA: TGTGCCAGCAGCTTAGCGTTGGAGGGCCCAGATACGCAGTATTTT

size: -
J: TRBJ2-7
D: TRBD1
V: TRBV7-9
CDR3: CASSQAGTDYEQYF
DNA: TGTGCCAGCAGCCAAGCCGGGACAGATTACGAGCAGTACTTC

size: few
J: TRBJ2-1
D: -
V: TRBV5-1
CDR3: CASSLDGDSYNEQFF
DNA: TGCGCCAGCAGCTTGGACGGGGACTCCTACAATGAGCAGTTCTTC

size: -
J: TRBJ2-7
D: -
V: TRBV5-1
CDR3: CASSYYHRGLNYEQYF
DNA: TGCGCCAGCAGCTATTACCACCGGGGCCTAAACTACGAGCAGTACTTC

size: -
J: TRBJ2-7
D: -
V: TRBV5-1
CDR3: CASSPMGESYEQYF
DNA: TGCGCCAGCAGCCCAATGGGCGAATCCTACGAGCAGTACTTC

size: many
J: TRBJ2-7
D: -
V: TRBV10-3
CDR3: CAMGEYREYEQYF
DNA: TGTGCCATGGGGGAATACAGAGAATACGAGCAGTACTTC